The source of this TCR beta chain is a study of CD8 T cells in Susac syndrome. An input of roughly 0.45 to 1 ug of RNA was subjected to reverse transcription using random hexamers. The immunoSEQ assay covered 54 Vbeta and 13 Jbeta segments for CDR3. TCRdb used MiXCR to reprocess the immunoSEQ multiplex PCR reads, holding one entry per CDR3 protein. This table holds hundreds of thousands of distinct CDR3 sequences, about 90% found once. The CDR3 loop spans 15 amino acids. V gave up 6 bases and J gave up 1 base; unmatched junction bases: 5. The CD8+ and CD4+ T cells were negatively isolated, with the TEMRA cells enriched by FACS.

This sequence originates from a human donor with multiple sclerosis. This chain links TRBV12-3 or TRBV12-4 with TRBJ2-3; 9 bases are shared with TRBD2. Sequenced input: CD8+ T cells from PBMCs. The DNA of the CDR3 is TGTGCCAGCAGCAAGCGGGAGGCGGGCACAGATACGCAGTATTTT. Its protein product is CASSKREAGTDTQYF.